The clone carrying this T cell receptor beta chain was counted a single time. Its antigen is not identified. Patients with uncontrolled infections, other autoimmune diseases, pregnancy or lactation were excluded. The CDR3 totals 14 residues. Germline V gene sequence: CDR1 SGHTA, CDR2 FQGNSA. TCR beta CDR3 sequences were amplified from RNA transcripts. Initially, a first-round RT-PCR of the TCR CDR3 employed the HTBI primer set. TCRdb used MiXCR to reprocess the multiplex PCR reads, holding one entry per CDR3 protein. In the table there are around 700,000 distinct CDR3 sequences, 30% to 40% of which are singletons. The source of the sample is a study of T cells in Graves' hyperthyroidism and ophthalmopathy. General study findings and limits: Most clonotypes that expanded in the thyroid above 0.001 also showed up in blood. A model of 13 V-J features distinguished ophthalmopathy from stable hyperthyroidism.

This chain links TRBV7-2 with TRBJ2-7; D unclear. TRBJ2-1 explains the end of the DNA better; the J call may be wrong. The clonotype was recovered from a woman aged 40 to 50 with Graves' hyperthyroidism. Material for sequencing was blood. The CDR3 DNA reads as TGTGCCAGCAGCTTAGTTCTATCCTACAATGAGCAGTTCTTC. Translating it yields CASSLVLSYNEQFF.